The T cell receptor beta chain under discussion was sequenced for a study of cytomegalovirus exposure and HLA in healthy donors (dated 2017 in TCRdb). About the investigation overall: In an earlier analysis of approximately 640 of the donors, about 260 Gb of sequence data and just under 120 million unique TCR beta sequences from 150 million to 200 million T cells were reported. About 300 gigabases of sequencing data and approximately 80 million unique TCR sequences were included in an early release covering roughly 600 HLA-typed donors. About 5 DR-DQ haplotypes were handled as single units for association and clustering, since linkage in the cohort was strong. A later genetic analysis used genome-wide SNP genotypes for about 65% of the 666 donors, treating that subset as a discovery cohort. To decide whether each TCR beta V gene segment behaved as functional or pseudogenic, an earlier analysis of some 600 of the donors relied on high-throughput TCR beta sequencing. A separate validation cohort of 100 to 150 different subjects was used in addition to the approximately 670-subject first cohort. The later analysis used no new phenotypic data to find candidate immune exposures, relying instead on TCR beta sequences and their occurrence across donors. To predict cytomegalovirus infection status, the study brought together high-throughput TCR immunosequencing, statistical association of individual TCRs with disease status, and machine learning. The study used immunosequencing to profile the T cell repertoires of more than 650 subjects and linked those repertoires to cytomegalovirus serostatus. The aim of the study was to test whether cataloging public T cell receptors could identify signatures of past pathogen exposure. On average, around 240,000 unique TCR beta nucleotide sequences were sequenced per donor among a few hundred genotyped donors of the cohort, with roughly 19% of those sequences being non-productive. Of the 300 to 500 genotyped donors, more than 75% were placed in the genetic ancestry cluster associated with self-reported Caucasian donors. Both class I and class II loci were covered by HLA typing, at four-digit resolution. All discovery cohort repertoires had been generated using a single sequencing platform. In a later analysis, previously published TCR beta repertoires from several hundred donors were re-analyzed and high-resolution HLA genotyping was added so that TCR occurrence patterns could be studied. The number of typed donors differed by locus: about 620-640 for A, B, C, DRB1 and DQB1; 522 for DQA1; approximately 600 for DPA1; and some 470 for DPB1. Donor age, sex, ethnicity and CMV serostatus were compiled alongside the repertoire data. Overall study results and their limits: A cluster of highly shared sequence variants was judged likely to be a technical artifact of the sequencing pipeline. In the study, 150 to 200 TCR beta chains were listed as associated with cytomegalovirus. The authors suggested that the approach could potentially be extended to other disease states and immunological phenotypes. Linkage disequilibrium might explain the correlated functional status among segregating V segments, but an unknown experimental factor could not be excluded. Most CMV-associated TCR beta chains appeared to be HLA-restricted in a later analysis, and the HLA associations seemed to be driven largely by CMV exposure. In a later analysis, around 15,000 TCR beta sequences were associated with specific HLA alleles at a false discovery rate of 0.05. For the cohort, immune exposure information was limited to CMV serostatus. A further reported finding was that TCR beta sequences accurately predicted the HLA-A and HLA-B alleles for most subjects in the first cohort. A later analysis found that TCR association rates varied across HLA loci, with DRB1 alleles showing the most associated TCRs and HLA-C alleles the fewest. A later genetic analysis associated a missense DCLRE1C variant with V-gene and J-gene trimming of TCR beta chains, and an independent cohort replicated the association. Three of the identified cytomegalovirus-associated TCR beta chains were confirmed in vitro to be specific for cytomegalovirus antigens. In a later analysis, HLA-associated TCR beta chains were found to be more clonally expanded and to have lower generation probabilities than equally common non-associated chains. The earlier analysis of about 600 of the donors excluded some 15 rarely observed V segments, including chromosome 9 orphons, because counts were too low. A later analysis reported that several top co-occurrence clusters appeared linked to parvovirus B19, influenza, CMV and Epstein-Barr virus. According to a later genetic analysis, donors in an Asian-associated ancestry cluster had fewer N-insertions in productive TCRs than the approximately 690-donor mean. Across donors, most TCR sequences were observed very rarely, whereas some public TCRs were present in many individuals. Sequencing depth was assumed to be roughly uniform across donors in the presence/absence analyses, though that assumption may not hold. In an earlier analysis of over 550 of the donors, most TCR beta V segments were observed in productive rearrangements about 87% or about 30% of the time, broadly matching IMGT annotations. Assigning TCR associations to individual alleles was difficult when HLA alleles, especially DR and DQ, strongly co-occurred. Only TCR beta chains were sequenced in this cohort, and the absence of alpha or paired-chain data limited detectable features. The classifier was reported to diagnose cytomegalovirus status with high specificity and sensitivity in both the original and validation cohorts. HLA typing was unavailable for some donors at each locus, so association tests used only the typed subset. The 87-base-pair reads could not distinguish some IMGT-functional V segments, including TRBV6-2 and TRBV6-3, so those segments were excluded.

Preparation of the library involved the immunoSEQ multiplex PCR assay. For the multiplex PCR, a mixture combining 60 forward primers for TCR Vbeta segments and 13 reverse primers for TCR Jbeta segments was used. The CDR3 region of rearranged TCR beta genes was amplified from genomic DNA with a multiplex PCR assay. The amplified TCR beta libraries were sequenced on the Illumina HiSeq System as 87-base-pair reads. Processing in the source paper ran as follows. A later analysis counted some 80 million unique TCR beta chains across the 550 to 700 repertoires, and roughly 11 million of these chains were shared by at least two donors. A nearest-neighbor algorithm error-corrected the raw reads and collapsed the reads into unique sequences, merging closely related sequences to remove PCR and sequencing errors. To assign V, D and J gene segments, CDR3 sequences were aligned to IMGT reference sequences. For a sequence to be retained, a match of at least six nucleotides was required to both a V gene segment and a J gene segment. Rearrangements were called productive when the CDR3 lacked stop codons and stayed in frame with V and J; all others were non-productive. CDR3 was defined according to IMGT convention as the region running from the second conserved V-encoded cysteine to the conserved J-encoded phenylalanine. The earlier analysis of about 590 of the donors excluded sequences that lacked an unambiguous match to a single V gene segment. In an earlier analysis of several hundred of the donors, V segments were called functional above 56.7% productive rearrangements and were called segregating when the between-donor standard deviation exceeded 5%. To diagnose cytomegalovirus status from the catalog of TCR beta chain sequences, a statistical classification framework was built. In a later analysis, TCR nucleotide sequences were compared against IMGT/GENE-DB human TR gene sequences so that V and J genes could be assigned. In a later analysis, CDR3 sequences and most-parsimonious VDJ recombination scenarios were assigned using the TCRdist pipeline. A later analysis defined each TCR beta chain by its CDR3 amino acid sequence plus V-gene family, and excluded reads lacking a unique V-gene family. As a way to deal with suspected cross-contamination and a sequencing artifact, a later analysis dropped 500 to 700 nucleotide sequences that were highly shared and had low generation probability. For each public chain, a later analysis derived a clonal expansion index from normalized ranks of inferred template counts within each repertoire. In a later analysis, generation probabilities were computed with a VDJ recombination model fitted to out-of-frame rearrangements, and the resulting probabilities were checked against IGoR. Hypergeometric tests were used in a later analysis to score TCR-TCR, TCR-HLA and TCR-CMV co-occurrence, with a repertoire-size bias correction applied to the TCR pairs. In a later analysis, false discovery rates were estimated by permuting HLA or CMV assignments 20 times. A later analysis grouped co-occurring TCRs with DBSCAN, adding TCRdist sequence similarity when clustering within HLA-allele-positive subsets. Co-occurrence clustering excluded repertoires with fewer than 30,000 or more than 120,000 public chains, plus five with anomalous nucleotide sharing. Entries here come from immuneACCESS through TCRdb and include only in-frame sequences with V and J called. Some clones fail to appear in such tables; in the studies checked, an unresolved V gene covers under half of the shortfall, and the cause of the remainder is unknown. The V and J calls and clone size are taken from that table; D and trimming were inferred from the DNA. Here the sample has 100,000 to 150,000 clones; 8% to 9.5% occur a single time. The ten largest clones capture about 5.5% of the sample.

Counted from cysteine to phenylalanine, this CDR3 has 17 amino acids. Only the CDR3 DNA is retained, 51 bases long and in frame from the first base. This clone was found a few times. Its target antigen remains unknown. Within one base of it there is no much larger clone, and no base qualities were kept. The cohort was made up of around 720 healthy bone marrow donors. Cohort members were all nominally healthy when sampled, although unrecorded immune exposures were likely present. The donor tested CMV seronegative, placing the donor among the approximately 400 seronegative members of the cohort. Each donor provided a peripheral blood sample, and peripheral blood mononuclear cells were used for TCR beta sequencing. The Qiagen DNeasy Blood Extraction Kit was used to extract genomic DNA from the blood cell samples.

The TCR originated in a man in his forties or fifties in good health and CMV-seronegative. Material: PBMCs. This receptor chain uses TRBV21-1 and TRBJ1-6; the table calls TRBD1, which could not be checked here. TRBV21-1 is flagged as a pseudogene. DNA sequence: TGTGCCAGCAGCAAAGGCCGGGACAGTAATTATAATTCACCCCTCCACTTT. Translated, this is CASSKGRDSNYNSPLHF.